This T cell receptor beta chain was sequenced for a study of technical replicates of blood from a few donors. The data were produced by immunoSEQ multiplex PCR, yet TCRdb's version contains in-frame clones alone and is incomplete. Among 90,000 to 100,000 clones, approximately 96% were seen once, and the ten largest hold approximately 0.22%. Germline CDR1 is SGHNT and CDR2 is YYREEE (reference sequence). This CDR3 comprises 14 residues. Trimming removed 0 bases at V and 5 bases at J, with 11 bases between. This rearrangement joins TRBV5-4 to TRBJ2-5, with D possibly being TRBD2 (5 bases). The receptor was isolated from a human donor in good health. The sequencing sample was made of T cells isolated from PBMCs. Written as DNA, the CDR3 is TGTGCCAGCAGCTTGGGGCTACAGCGGGAGACCCAGTACTTC. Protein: CASSLGLQRETQYF.